A single sample gave rise to the 19 T cell receptor beta chains below, sequenced in a study of T cell responses to AZD1222 COVID-19 vaccine. This table comes from immunoSEQ multiplex PCR, and its TCRdb copy is limited to in-frame clones, with some not included. The sample lists 100,000 to 150,000 clones; approximately 85% were seen once. Source: peripheral blood, taken 28 days after the second AZD1222 dose. The receptors here all came from an adult who received the AZD1222 COVID-19 vaccine.

The chain uses TRBV27 and TRBJ2-4; the D call may be TRBD1 or TRBD2 (5 bases each). CDR1 is MNHEY and CDR2 is SMNVEV in the germline V gene (reference sequence). V was cut by 2 bases and J by 0 bases, with 5 bases left in between. The CDR3 runs to 14 residues. The CDR3 sequence is CASSLGGAKNIQYF. CDR3 DNA sequence: TGTGCCAGCAGTTTAGGGGGAGCCAAAAACATTCAGTACTTC.

This sequence joins TRBV19 and TRBJ1-6; 9 bases align to TRBD1. The junction had 11 bases not matched to a gene; V was cut back by 11 bases and J by 9 bases. This CDR3 comprises 14 residues. Per the germline V gene, CDR1 is LNHDA and CDR2 is SQIVND (reference sequence). CDR3 sequence reads: CASRNEDRGSPLHF. The CDR3 nucleotides are TGTGCCTCCCGAAATGAGGACAGGGGTTCACCCCTCCACTTT.

The CDR3 region has the DNA TGCGCCAGCAGTGAGTCCCCCCCCGGAGTTAATTCACCCCTCCACTTT. Its translation: CASSESPPGVNSPLHF. The chain employs TRBV10-1 and TRBJ1-6; D gene ambiguous. This CDR3 contains 16 residues. Germline V CDR1 and CDR2: WNHNN, SYGVQD (reference sequence). Trimming shortened V by 0 bases and J by 6 bases, and 12 bases separated the two germline ends.

This chain joins TRBV11-3 and TRBJ2-3; 7 nucleotides align to TRBD2. Trimming removed 4 bases from V and 3 bases from J; junction bases left unmatched: 7. Germline V gene lookup returns CDR1 SGHNT and CDR2 YENEEA. The CDR3 totals 15 residues. The CDR3 region has the DNA TGTGCCAGCAGCTACGGCGGGGGTGAAACAGATACGCAGTATTTT. It codes for CASSYGGGETDTQYF.

V usage is TRBV28 and J usage is TRBJ2-7; possible D gene TRBD2, 7 bases. There are 12 residues in the CDR3. Germline V gives CDR1 MDHEN, CDR2 SYDVKM. Trimming stripped 8 bases from V and 3 bases from J, with 11 bases between. The CDR3 is CASGGGGYEQYF. CDR3 coding DNA: TGTGCCAGCGGGGGGGGCGGCTACGAGCAGTACTTC. Full variable domain (missing parts from reference TRBV28 and TRBJ2-7): DVKVTQSSRYLVKRTGEKVFLECVQDMDHENMFWYRQDPGLGLRLIYFSYDVKMKEKGDIPEGYSVSREKKERFSLILESASTNQTSMYLCASGGGGYEQYFGPGTRLTVT.

The chain combines TRBV5-1 with TRBJ1-4, with 10 bases fitting TRBD1. This CDR3 has 15 amino acids. With 0 bases clipped from V and 8 bases from J, the junction kept 4 bases outside the gene matches. Germline CDR1 and CDR2: SGHRS and YFSETQ. The DNA for the CDR3 is TGCGCCAGCAGCTTGGGGACAGGGGGTGGAGAAAAACTGTTTTTT. Protein: CASSLGTGGGEKLFF.

The V call is TRBV5-1, the J call TRBJ2-1, with 12 bases matching TRBD2. This CDR3 is 17 amino acids long. Losses at the gene ends were 5 bases for V and 4 bases for J; bases not matched to a gene: 10. Germline V lookup: CDR1 SGHRS, CDR2 YFSETQ. CDR3: CASRLDPGTSGYNEQFF. CDR3 DNA: TGCGCCAGCAGACTGGACCCCGGGACTAGCGGGTACAATGAGCAGTTCTTC.

This chain connects TRBV10-3 to TRBJ1-5; D not certain. The germline CDR1 and CDR2 sequences are ENHRY and SYGVKD. Trimming stripped 0 bases from V and 0 bases from J, with 6 bases between. The CDR3 is made up of 15 amino acids. CDR3 sequence reads: CAISESADSNQPQHF. The CDR3 region has the DNA TGTGCCATCAGTGAGTCGGCAGATAGCAATCAGCCCCAGCATTTT.

This clone was detected only a few times. J is TRBJ2-2 and V is TRBV5-6; the match to TRBD2 covers 10 bases. Germline values: CDR1 SGHDT, CDR2 YYEEEE. This CDR3 has 16 residues. V was clipped by 3 bases and J by 5 bases; unmatched bases: 7. CDR3 sequence reads: CASSYKAGGRTGELFF. In DNA form, the CDR3 reads TGTGCCAGCAGCTACAAAGCGGGGGGGCGAACCGGGGAGCTGTTTTTT. Drawing the rest from reference TRBV5-6 and TRBJ2-2, the complete variable domain is DAGVTQSPTHLIKTRGQQVTLRCSPKSGHDTVSWYQQALGQGPQFIFQYYEEEERQRGNFPDRFSGHQFPNYSSELNVNALLLGDSALYLCASSYKAGGRTGELFFGEGSRLTVL.

The V gene is TRBV19, the J gene TRBJ1-3, with D hard to call. CDR3 size: 13 residues. Germline loops: CDR1 LNHDA, CDR2 SQIVND (reference sequence). The germline V and J ends were trimmed by 6 bases and 0 bases, with 6 bases remaining between them. This CDR3 reads CASSRSSGNTIYF. DNA for the CDR3: TGTGCCAGTAGCCGGAGCTCTGGAAACACCATATATTTT.

The chain links TRBV2 to TRBJ1-5; possibly TRBD1 for D (5 bases). Germline V gene lookup returns CDR1 SNHLY and CDR2 FYNNEI. The CDR3 length is 14 residues. V was trimmed by 7 bases and J by 2 bases, leaving 12 bases between them. The CDR3 region has the DNA TGTGCCAGCACTGGGACCTTGGGCAATCAGCCCCAGCATTTT. Amino acid sequence: CASTGTLGNQPQHF.

This clone appeared a single time. V and J are TRBV6-5 and TRBJ1-2; D unresolved. Trimming left V 6 bases short and J 1 base short, with 9 bases between. This CDR3 spans 13 amino acids. From germline, CDR1 is MNHEY and CDR2 SVGAGI. In nucleotides, the CDR3 is TGTGCCAGCAGATACGACGGTAACTATGGCTACACCTTC. It encodes CASRYDGNYGYTF.

V is TRBV27 and J is TRBJ1-2, with D perhaps matching TRBD1 (5 bases). This CDR3 region has 16 residues. CDR1 MNHEY and CDR2 SMNVEV come from the germline V gene (reference sequence). V was clipped by 6 bases and J by 0 bases, with 17 bases between them. CDR3 residues: CASSREGIGTNYGYTF. CDR3 coding DNA: TGTGCCAGCAGCCGAGAGGGGATAGGGACTAACTATGGCTACACCTTC.

V is TRBV28 and J is TRBJ2-3; a weak D match, TRBD2 (6 bases). Trimming removed 0 bases at V and 0 bases at J, with 13 bases between. CDR1 is MDHEN, CDR2 SYDVKM, per germline. The CDR3 sequence is 17 residues long. CDR3 DNA sequence: TGTGCCAGCAGTTTATGGTCAGCCGGGGGAAGCACAGATACGCAGTATTTT. Translation: CASSLWSAGGSTDTQYF. Complete variable domain (other parts from reference TRBV28 and TRBJ2-3): DVKVTQSSRYLVKRTGEKVFLECVQDMDHENMFWYRQDPGLGLRLIYFSYDVKMKEKGDIPEGYSVSREKKERFSLILESASTNQTSMYLCASSLWSAGGSTDTQYFGPGTRLTVL.

V gene TRBV11-2 combines with J gene TRBJ2-3; D may be TRBD2 (6 bases). The CDR3 is 14 amino acids. With 1 base removed from V and 6 bases from J, the gap between germline ends came to 11 bases. The germline V gene encodes CDR1 SGHAT and CDR2 FQNNGV. In DNA, the CDR3 is TGTGCCAGCAGCTTAGGGAGGGGTCCGGATACGCAGTATTTT. Protein: CASSLGRGPDTQYF.

The V and J genes are TRBV30 and TRBJ2-7, with D perhaps TRBD1 (5 bases). Trimming took 2 bases from V and 4 from J, leaving 9 bases between them. The length of the CDR3 is 12 residues. Germline CDR1 GTSNPN, CDR2 SVGIG (reference sequence). CDR3 residues: CAWSFRAYEQYF. CDR3 coding DNA: TGTGCCTGGAGTTTCAGGGCGTACGAGCAGTACTTC.

As regards this clone: The sample holds other DNA sequences that translate to the same CDR3. The rearrangement links TRBV7-3 to TRBJ1-1; perhaps TRBD1 as D (6 bases). CDR1 SGHTA and CDR2 FQGTGA come from the germline V gene. The CDR3 runs to 14 residues. Trimming shortened V by 6 bases and J by 4 bases, and 15 bases separated the two germline ends. The CDR3 reads CASSLSGAGTEAFF. CDR3 in DNA: TGTGCCAGCAGTTTATCGGGGGCCGGCACTGAAGCTTTCTTT.

The chain links TRBV5-1 to TRBJ2-3; TRBD1 might be the D (5 bases). V was clipped by 0 bases and J by 4 bases, with 9 bases between them. The CDR3 length is 14 residues. Germline V gene sequence: CDR1 SGHRS, CDR2 YFSETQ. CDR3 loop: CASSLVPGPDTQYF. CDR3 nucleotides: TGCGCCAGCAGCTTGGTTCCAGGGCCAGATACGCAGTATTTT. The full variable domain, rest sourced from reference TRBV5-1 and TRBJ2-3, is KAGVTQTPRYLIKTRGQQVTLSCSPISGHRSVSWYQQTPGQGLQFLFEYFSETQRNKGNFPGRFSGRQFSNSRSEMNVSTLELGDSALYLCASSLVPGPDTQYFGPGTRLTVL.

The V call is TRBV30, the J call TRBJ1-6, with a tentative D call TRBD1 (5 bases). Trimming shortened V by 0 bases and J by 13 bases, and 19 bases separated the two germline ends. This CDR3 spans 15 amino acids. Per the germline V gene, CDR1 is GTSNPN and CDR2 is SVGIG (reference sequence). In nucleotides, the CDR3 is TGTGCCTGGAGTGTAACGATGGGGAAAGGGGCGCCCCTCCACTTT. Amino acid sequence: CAWSVTMGKGAPLHF.